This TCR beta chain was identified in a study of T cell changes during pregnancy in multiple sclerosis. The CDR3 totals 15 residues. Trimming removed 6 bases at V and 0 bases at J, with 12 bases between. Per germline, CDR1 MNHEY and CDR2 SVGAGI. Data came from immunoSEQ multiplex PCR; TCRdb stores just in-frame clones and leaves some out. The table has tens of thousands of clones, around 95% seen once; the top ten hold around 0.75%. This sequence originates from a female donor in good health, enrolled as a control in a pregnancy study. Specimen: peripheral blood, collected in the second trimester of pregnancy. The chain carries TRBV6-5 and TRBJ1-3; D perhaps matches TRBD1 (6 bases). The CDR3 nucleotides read TGTGCCAGCAGACTAGGACAGCTCTCTGGAAACACCATATATTTT. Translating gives CASRLGQLSGNTIYF.